This T cell receptor (beta chain) derives from a study of T cell responses to AZD1222 COVID-19 vaccine. The CDR3 has 15 residues. Germline V gene lookup returns CDR1 SGHTA and CDR2 FQGTGA. Losses at the gene ends were 5 bases for V and 8 bases for J; bases not matched to a gene: 8. The data were produced by immunoSEQ multiplex PCR, yet TCRdb's version contains in-frame clones alone and is incomplete. This table has about 140,000 clones, roughly 89% appearing once. This clone was counted a single time. Its specificity is unknown. Points from the study as a whole: Clonal diversity was possibly underestimated, and white British individuals and females predominated among donors. Regions 160-218 and 743-854 dominated among vaccine-associated CD4 TCRs spanning spike.

The source material was peripheral blood, sampled on day 0 of AZD1222 vaccination. This receptor was obtained from an adult in good health. This chain joins TRBV7-3 and TRBJ1-4, with 10 bases fitting TRBD1. In DNA form, the CDR3 reads TGTGCCAGCAGCCCTAGGACAGGGGGAGAGGAAAAACTGTTTTTT. This translates into CASSPRTGGEEKLFF.